This section outlines one T cell receptor (beta chain) sequence together with its context. Assay: immunoSEQ multiplex PCR; the TCRdb copy retains only in-frame clones and omits some. Of 160,000 or so clones listed, approximately 84% are singletons. The data were obtained in a study of cytomegalovirus exposure and HLA in healthy donors. Trimming took off 3 bases at V and 9 bases at J, with 8 bases between the two ends. This CDR3 spans 11 amino acids. Germline V gene sequence: CDR1 MDHEN, CDR2 SYDVKM. The genes are TRBV28 and TRBJ2-5, with D perhaps matching TRBD2 (6 bases). Sequencing was performed on PBMCs. The clonotype was recovered from a man under 40 in good health and CMV-seropositive. The CDR3 DNA reads TGTGCCAGCAGTTTTCCGGGGGCCCAGTACTTC. It specifies CASSFPGAQYF.